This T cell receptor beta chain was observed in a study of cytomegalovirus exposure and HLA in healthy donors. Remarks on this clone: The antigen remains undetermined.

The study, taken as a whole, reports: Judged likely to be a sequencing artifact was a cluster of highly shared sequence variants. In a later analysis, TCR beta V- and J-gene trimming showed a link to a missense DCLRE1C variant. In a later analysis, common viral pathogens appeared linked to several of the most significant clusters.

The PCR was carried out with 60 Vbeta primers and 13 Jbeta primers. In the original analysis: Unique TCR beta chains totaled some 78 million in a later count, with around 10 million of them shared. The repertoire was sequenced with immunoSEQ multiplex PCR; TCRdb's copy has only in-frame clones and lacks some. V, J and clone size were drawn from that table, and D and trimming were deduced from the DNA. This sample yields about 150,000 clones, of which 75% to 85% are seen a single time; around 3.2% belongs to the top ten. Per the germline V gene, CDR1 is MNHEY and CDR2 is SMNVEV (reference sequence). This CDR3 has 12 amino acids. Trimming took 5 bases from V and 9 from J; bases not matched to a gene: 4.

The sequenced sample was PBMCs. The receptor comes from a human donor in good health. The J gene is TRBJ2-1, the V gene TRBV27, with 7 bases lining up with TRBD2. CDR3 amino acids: CASSISGREQFF. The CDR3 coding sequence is TGTGCCAGCAGTATTAGCGGGCGTGAGCAGTTCTTC.